Presented here are 27 T cell receptor beta chains from one specimen sequenced in a study of blood T cells in healthy people across ages (dated by TCRdb to the mid-2010s). The method was 5' RACE. The run used an Illumina HiSeq 2500. A second PCR of roughly 6 to 11 cycles was run with a J-beta primer mix and a sample-barcoded 5' primer. Using fastp trimming at Q25 and MiXCR clonotype assembly, TCRdb reanalyzed the public sequencing data and kept in-frame beta chains. Each entry merges the rows of one CDR3 protein and shows their most common DNA and genes. This sample holds about 1.8 million distinct CDR3 sequences; 40% to 55% were observed only once. The ten largest clonotypes hold more than 2% of the sample. Source material: blood. The receptors originated from a woman aged 40-49 years in good health.

The chain joins TRBV6-2 or TRBV6-3 to TRBJ2-7, with 9 bases aligning to TRBD1. V lost 4 bases, J lost 4 bases, and 8 bases stayed unmatched. CDR3 length: 15 amino acids. Germline CDR1 is MNHEY and CDR2 is SVGEGT. The CDR3, as DNA: TGTGCCAGCAGTTTCCCCGGGACAGGGAGGTACGAGCAGTACTTC. It specifies CASSFPGTGRYEQYF.

This sequence joins TRBV21-1 and TRBJ2-7; the D segment call TRBD2 is taken from the table without a DNA check. TRBV21-1 is a pseudogene segment. There are 12 residues in the CDR3. The CDR3 bases are TGTGCCAGCAGCAAACTAGCGGTCGAGCAGTACTTC. Protein sequence: CASSKLAVEQYF.

This chain connects TRBV28 to TRBJ2-5, with 8 nucleotides matching TRBD1. This CDR3 spans 14 amino acids. Trimming cost V 3 bases and J 7 bases; bases outside gene matches: 7. Germline V lookup: CDR1 MDHEN, CDR2 SYDVKM. CDR3 nucleotides: TGTGCCAGCAGTTTGGACAGGGATGTCGGGACCCAGTACTTC. It yields the protein CASSLDRDVGTQYF.

The gene calls are TRBV9 and TRBJ2-5; 12 bases are a match to TRBD2. CDR3 length: 16 residues. The germline gives CDR1 SGDLS, CDR2 YYNGEE. V lost 4 bases to trimming and J lost 4 bases; unmatched junction nucleotides: 8. The CDR3: CASSKGLAGGRETQYF. CDR3 DNA sequence: TGTGCCAGCAGCAAGGGGCTAGCGGGGGGGCGAGAGACCCAGTACTTC. Combining the CDR3 with reference TRBV9 and TRBJ2-5 gives the whole variable domain DSGVTQTPKHLITATGQRVTLRCSPRSGDLSVYWYQQSLDQGLQFLIQYYNGEERAKGNILERFSAQQFPDLHSELNLSSLELGDSALYFCASSKGLAGGRETQYFGPGTRLLVL.

The chain recombines TRBV7-9 with TRBJ2-5, with D perhaps matching TRBD2 (5 bases). The J call may be in error: the DNA end matches TRBJ2-7 better. There are 13 residues in the CDR3. Looked up from germline, CDR1 is SEHNR and CDR2 is FQNEAQ (reference sequence). The CDR3 bases are TGTGCCAGCAAAGGAGGACGGGCGTACGAGCAGTACTTC. It encodes CASKGGRAYEQYF.

This clonotype was picked up one time. The rearrangement joins TRBV4-3 to TRBJ1-2; tentatively, D is TRBD1 (5 bases). Trimming left V 0 bases short and J 7 bases short, with 18 bases between. CDR3 length: 16 amino acids. Germline assignment: CDR1 LGHNA and CDR2 YSLEER. As DNA, the CDR3 is TGCGCCAGCAGCCAAGATAGGCAGGGCACCTTTCCTGGCTACACCTTC. Translated, it gives CASSQDRQGTFPGYTF.

This clonotype was seen a handful of times. The chain couples TRBV5-6 to TRBJ1-6; D unresolved. V was cut by 1 base and J by 7 bases, with 9 bases left in between. The CDR3 has 14 amino acids. Per germline, CDR1 SGHDT and CDR2 YYEEEE. The CDR3, as DNA: TGTGCCAGCAGCTTGAAGAATCCGAATTCACCCCTCCACTTT. Its translation is CASSLKNPNSPLHF.

V usage is TRBV12-3 or TRBV12-4 and J usage is TRBJ2-1; TRBD1 agrees at 10 bases. V gave up 6 bases and J gave up 8 bases; unmatched junction bases: 10. The CDR3 has 15 residues. CDR3 in amino acids: CASSKMAGTGDEQFF. Here the CDR3 DNA reads TGTGCCAGCAGCAAAATGGCCGGGACAGGGGATGAGCAGTTCTTC.

The chain employs TRBV5-1 and TRBJ2-3; 8 bases align to TRBD2. The CDR3 is made up of 14 amino acids. V dropped 2 bases and J dropped 4; count of bases not matched to a gene: 3. Looked up from germline, CDR1 is SGHRS and CDR2 is YFSETQ. The CDR3 DNA is TGCGCCAGCAGCTTTAGGACTAGCCCAGATACGCAGTATTTT. Translated, it gives CASSFRTSPDTQYF. The full variable domain, completed using reference TRBV5-1 and TRBJ2-3, is KAGVTQTPRYLIKTRGQQVTLSCSPISGHRSVSWYQQTPGQGLQFLFEYFSETQRNKGNFPGRFSGRQFSNSRSEMNVSTLELGDSALYLCASSFRTSPDTQYFGPGTRLTVL.

This chain links TRBV6-4 with TRBJ1-2; 7 bases match TRBD1. Trimming cost V 5 bases and J 8 bases; bases outside gene matches: 8. The CDR3 covers 13 residues. Germline lookup yields CDR1 MRHNA and CDR2 SNTAGT. The CDR3, as DNA: TGTGCCAGCAGTAGAGAGACAGGGCCAGGCTACACCTTC. Translation: CASSRETGPGYTF.

This clonotype has a handful of counts. The chain uses TRBV28 and TRBJ1-1; D not resolved. Trimming removed 2 bases at V and 1 base at J, with 8 bases between. Germline V lookup: CDR1 MDHEN, CDR2 SYDVKM. The CDR3 sequence is 14 residues long. The CDR3 DNA sequence: TGTGCCAGCAGTTTAGTAACAAGGAACACTGAAGCTTTCTTT. Translation gives CASSLVTRNTEAFF.

The chain couples TRBV13 to TRBJ1-1; D gene uncertain. Trimming removed 3 bases from V and 11 bases from J, with 10 bases in between. The V gene's germline CDR1 is PRHDT and CDR2 FYEKMQ (reference sequence). This CDR3 has 11 amino acids. This chain's CDR3 is CASSFRDEAFF. Written as DNA, the CDR3 is TGTGCCAGCAGCTTCCGGGATGAGGCTTTCTTT.

This chain joins TRBV13 and TRBJ2-3; D gene uncertain. CDR1 and CDR2 from the germline V gene are PRHDT and FYEKMQ (reference sequence). This CDR3 comprises 15 residues. V was pared by 5 bases and J by 2 bases, with 14 bases between. In nucleotides, the CDR3 is TGTGCCAGCAGCCCTTATGAGGTTTCCACAGATACGCAGTATTTT. Translation: CASSPYEVSTDTQYF.

The J gene is TRBJ1-2, the V gene TRBV5-6; D is possibly TRBD1 (5 bases). This CDR3 has 13 residues. V was cut by 0 bases and J by 8 bases, with 11 bases left in between. The germline gives CDR1 SGHDT, CDR2 YYEEEE. This CDR3 reads CASSLVRAEGYTF. DNA for the CDR3: TGTGCCAGCAGCTTGGTCAGGGCTGAAGGCTACACCTTC.

The chain employs TRBV7-2 and TRBJ2-7; 9 bases line up with TRBD2. The last part of the DNA fits TRBJ2-1 better; the J call may be wrong. This CDR3 contains 17 residues. CDR1 is SGHTA, CDR2 FQGNSA, per germline. The CDR3 coding sequence is TGTGCCAGCAGCCCTGGGGTGGTAGCGGGGGATTACAATGAGCAGTTCTTC. This gives the protein CASSPGVVAGDYNEQFF.

The genes are TRBV7-9 and TRBJ1-4; D remains ambiguous. The CDR3 spans 15 residues. The ends were cut back, 5 bases at V and 5 bases at J, with 15 bases in the middle. The germline CDR1 and CDR2 sequences are SEHNR and FQNEAQ (reference sequence). The CDR3 nucleotides are TGTGCCAGCAGCGGAGACGGCGGACCGAATGAAAAACTGTTTTTT. Amino acids: CASSGDGGPNEKLFF.

This clonotype was seen a handful of times. The gene calls are TRBV6-1 and TRBJ2-6; possibly TRBD1 for D (5 bases). Trimming left V 1 base short and J 0 bases short, with 13 bases between. The V gene's germline CDR1 is MNHNS and CDR2 SASEGT. The CDR3 runs 18 residues. CDR3 nucleotide sequence: TGTGCCAGCAGTGAAGACAGGAAGGTTCCCTCTGGGGCCAACGTCCTGACTTTC. It encodes CASSEDRKVPSGANVLTF.

The chain links TRBV5-1 to TRBJ1-1; D is possibly TRBD1 (6 bases). The CDR3 has 16 residues. V lost 3 bases and J lost 4, with 19 bases in between. Germline assignment: CDR1 SGHRS and CDR2 YFSETQ. For the CDR3, the DNA is TGCGCCAGCAGCTCAAACAGGAGGGGGTCGGGCACTGAAGCTTTCTTT. Residues: CASSSNRRGSGTEAFF.

Ten or more counts support this clonotype. A read error may produce the germline difference seen at one junction end. The rearrangement uses TRBV7-2 and TRBJ2-5; 8 positions agree with TRBD2. CDR3 size: 14 residues. Germline-derived CDR1 and CDR2 are SGHTA and FQGNSA. The CDR3 DNA reads as TGCGCCAGCAGCTCCGGACTAGCAGGAGAGACCCAGTACTTC. This translates into CASSSGLAGETQYF.

This chain links TRBV2 with TRBJ2-7; TRBD1 or TRBD2 may be the D gene (5 bases each). V lost 0 bases, J lost 7 bases, and 13 bases lay in between. The CDR3 is 14 residues long. The germline V gene has CDR1 SNHLY and CDR2 FYNNEI. The CDR3 here is CASSEAQGWEEQYF. The DNA of the CDR3 is TGTGCCAGCAGTGAAGCGCAGGGATGGGAGGAGCAGTACTTC.

This chain links TRBV20-1 with TRBJ1-1; 8 nucleotides match TRBD1. The CDR3 runs to 12 residues. In germline, CDR1 is DFQATT, CDR2 SNEGSKA (reference sequence). V lost 5 bases and J lost 4; bases outside the gene matches: 3. The CDR3 DNA reads as TGCAGTGCTGAGGACAGGGTCACTGAAGCTTTCTTT. This encodes CSAEDRVTEAFF.

This chain connects TRBV6-5 to TRBJ2-1; D remains ambiguous. The CDR3 is 15 residues long. V was shortened by 4 bases and J by 0 bases, with 10 bases between the two germline ends. Looked up from germline, CDR1 is MNHEY and CDR2 is SVGAGI. This CDR3 is CASSSLKGSYNEQFF. The CDR3, as DNA: TGTGCCAGCAGTTCCCTAAAGGGCTCCTACAATGAGCAGTTCTTC.

The rearrangement links TRBV9 to TRBJ2-3; D may correspond to TRBD1 or TRBD2 (5 bases each). The germline V and J ends were trimmed by 3 bases and 8 bases, with 13 bases remaining between them. The CDR3 has 13 residues. CDR1 is SGDLS, CDR2 YYNGEE, per germline. As DNA, the CDR3 is TGTGCCAGCAGCGGCCCCCTTGGGGGTACGCAGTATTTT. Translating gives CASSGPLGGTQYF.

The chain is built from TRBV7-2 and TRBJ2-1; D gene ambiguous. Germline V CDR1 and CDR2: SGHTA, FQGNSA. V lost 1 base to trimming and J lost 12 bases, with 13 bases between them. The CDR3 consists of 13 residues. DNA for the CDR3: TGTGCCAGCAGCTTAGACGGTGGGGTGGGGCAGTTCTTC. As protein: CASSLDGGVGQFF. Filled out from reference TRBV7-2 and TRBJ2-1, the complete variable domain reads GAGVSQSPSNKVTEKGKDVELRCDPISGHTALYWYRQSLGQGLEFLIYFQGNSAPDKSGLPSDRFSAERTGGSVSTLTIQRTQQEDSAVYLCASSLDGGVGQFFGPGTRLTVL.

The chain carries TRBV20-1 and TRBJ2-7; D could derive from TRBD1 or TRBD2 (5 bases each). Between the trimmed V and J ends, which lost 4 bases and 3 bases, there was a span of 16 bases. Germline assignment: CDR1 DFQATT and CDR2 SNEGSKA (reference sequence). The CDR3 has 14 amino acids. CDR3: CSAITGTESYEQYF. The CDR3 nucleotides read TGCAGTGCTATAACCGGGACCGAGAGCTACGAGCAGTACTTC.

This clonotype was detected a few times. This sequence joins TRBV9 and TRBJ1-2, with D perhaps matching TRBD1 (5 bases). The CDR3 has 14 residues. Germline V lookup: CDR1 SGDLS, CDR2 YYNGEE. Trimming shortened V by 3 bases and J by 6 bases, and 15 bases separated the two germline ends. DNA for the CDR3: TGTGCCAGCAGCGCAGTGGGGGGATTAGATGGCTACACCTTC. It yields the protein CASSAVGGLDGYTF.

The chain has TRBV20-1 and TRBJ2-1; the D gene is possibly TRBD1 (5 bases). With 4 bases removed from V and 0 bases from J, the gap between germline ends came to 7 bases. CDR1 is DFQATT and CDR2 is SNEGSKA in the germline V gene (reference sequence). The CDR3 runs to 13 residues. In nucleotides, the CDR3 is TGCAGTGCTAACAGGAGCTCCTACAATGAGCAGTTCTTC. It yields the protein CSANRSSYNEQFF.